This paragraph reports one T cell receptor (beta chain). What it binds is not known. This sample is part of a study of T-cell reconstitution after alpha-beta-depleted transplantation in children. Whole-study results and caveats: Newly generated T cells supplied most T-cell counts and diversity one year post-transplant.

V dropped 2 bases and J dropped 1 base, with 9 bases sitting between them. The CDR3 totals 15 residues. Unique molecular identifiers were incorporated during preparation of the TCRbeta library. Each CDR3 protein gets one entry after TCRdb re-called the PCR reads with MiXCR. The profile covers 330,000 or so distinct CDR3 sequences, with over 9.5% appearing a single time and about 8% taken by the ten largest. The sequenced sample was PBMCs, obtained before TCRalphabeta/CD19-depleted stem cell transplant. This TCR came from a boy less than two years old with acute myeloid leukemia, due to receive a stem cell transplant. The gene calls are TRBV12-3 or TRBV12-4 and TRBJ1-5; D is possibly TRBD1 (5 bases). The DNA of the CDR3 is TGTGCCAGCAGTTTACTGGGACGGAGCAATCAGCCCCAGCATTTT. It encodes CASSLLGRSNQPQHF.